Presented here are 14 T cell receptor beta chains from one specimen sequenced in a study of control samples from healthy donors and cancer patients. The protocol was immunoSEQ multiplex PCR, while the TCRdb copy is restricted to in-frame clones and leaves out a portion. The sample has about 150,000 clones, 90% to 95% seen once. Sequencing was done on a sample of blood. The receptors shown here come from a woman under 40 in good health.

The chain employs TRBV18 and TRBJ1-6; no clear D. The CDR3 length is 14 residues. CDR1 is KGHSH, CDR2 LQKENI, per germline. V was trimmed by 4 bases and J by 8 bases, leaving 12 bases between them. The CDR3 region is CASSLMDRDSPLHF. The CDR3 bases are TGTGCCAGCTCACTTATGGACCGGGATTCACCCCTCCACTTT.

The chain is built from TRBV18 and TRBJ2-2; 7 bases fit TRBD2. The V and J ends lost 3 bases and 3 bases, in that order; junction bases with no gene match: 4. The V gene's germline CDR1 is KGHSH and CDR2 LQKENI. There are 15 residues in the CDR3. This CDR3 reads CASSPAGVYTGELFF. In nucleotides, the CDR3 is TGTGCCAGCTCACCGGCGGGAGTCTACACCGGGGAGCTGTTTTTT. Using reference TRBV18 and TRBJ2-2 for the parts outside the CDR3, the full variable domain is NAGVMQNPRHLVRRRGQEARLRCSPMKGHSHVYWYRQLPEEGLKFMVYLQKENIIDESGMPKERFSAEFPKEGPSILRIQQVVRGDSAAYFCASSPAGVYTGELFFGEGSRLTVL.

This chain joins TRBV3-1 (or the pseudogene TRBV3-2) and TRBJ2-4; D may be TRBD1 (7 bases). V dropped 0 bases and J dropped 6 bases, with 12 bases sitting between them. The length of the CDR3 is 15 residues. CDR1 is LGHDT, CDR2 YNNKEL, per germline (reference sequence). The CDR3 DNA reads as TGTGCCAGCAGCCAAGAGTACAGGGGAGGAAACATTCAGTACTTC. It translates to CASSQEYRGGNIQYF.

The chain joins TRBV7-9 to TRBJ1-3; D gene ambiguous. The V and J ends lost 1 base and 7 bases respectively, with 5 bases between them. There are 12 residues in the CDR3. CDR1 SEHNR and CDR2 FQNEAQ come from the germline V gene (reference sequence). CDR3 sequence: CASSLDSNTIYF. CDR3 nucleotide sequence: TGTGCCAGCAGCTTAGATTCGAACACCATATATTTT.

The chain couples TRBV5-1 to TRBJ1-6; D is uncertain. The CDR3 is made up of 15 amino acids. Germline V gives CDR1 SGHRS, CDR2 YFSETQ. Trimming pared 0 bases from V and 12 bases from J, leaving 16 bases between. For the CDR3, the DNA is TGCGCCAGCAGCTTGGGGGTCGATGCGGGAGGACCCCTCCACTTT. It translates to CASSLGVDAGGPLHF.

The rearrangement links TRBV15 to TRBJ2-7; D assignment may be TRBD1 or TRBD2 (5 bases each). This CDR3 contains 14 residues. The germline V gene has CDR1 LNHNV and CDR2 YYDKDF (reference sequence). Trimming left V 1 base short and J 3 bases short, with 10 bases between. The chain's CDR3 is CATSRGLGDYEQYF. CDR3 in DNA: TGTGCCACCAGCAGAGGTCTGGGGGACTACGAGCAGTACTTC.

The chain carries TRBV3-1 (or the pseudogene TRBV3-2) and TRBJ2-1; TRBD2 agrees at 7 bases. From germline, CDR1 is LGHDT and CDR2 YNNKEL (reference sequence). V was clipped by 0 bases and J by 7 bases; unmatched bases: 12. The CDR3 loop spans 17 amino acids. For the CDR3, the DNA is TGTGCCAGCAGCCAAGATCAGCGGGACTTTCTTGTAAATGAGCAGTTCTTC. It translates to CASSQDQRDFLVNEQFF.

The chain uses TRBV5-1 and TRBJ2-3, with D unresolved. The CDR3 consists of 14 residues. From germline, CDR1 is SGHRS and CDR2 YFSETQ. Trimming removed 5 bases from V and 2 bases from J, with 12 bases in between. The CDR3 sequence: CASRWSAYTDTQYF. Written as DNA, the CDR3 is TGCGCCAGCAGATGGAGCGCCTACACAGATACGCAGTATTTT.

The rearrangement joins TRBV7-2 to TRBJ2-1, with 12 bases fitting TRBD2. Germline V gene sequence: CDR1 SGHTA, CDR2 FQGNSA. Trimming removed 4 bases from V and 5 bases from J; junction bases left unmatched: 3. The CDR3 is 15 residues long. CDR3 bases: TGTGCCAGCAGCTCTGGACTAGCGGGAAACAATGAGCAGTTCTTC. Amino acids: CASSSGLAGNNEQFF.

The chain is built from TRBV20-1 and TRBJ2-7; D tentatively reads TRBD1 or TRBD2 (5 bases each). Per the germline V gene, CDR1 is DFQATT and CDR2 is SNEGSKA (reference sequence). The CDR3 extends over 14 amino acids. V was cut by 3 bases and J by 0 bases, with 12 bases left in between. The CDR3 region is CSASPGRYSYEQYF. The DNA for the CDR3 is TGCAGTGCTAGTCCGGGACGCTACTCCTACGAGCAGTACTTC.

CDR3 amino acids: CATSDPVQGGRSEQFF. The CDR3 nucleotides are TGTGCCACCAGTGACCCAGTTCAGGGCGGGAGATCTGAGCAGTTCTTC. The chain carries TRBV24-1 and TRBJ2-1; 7 nucleotides line up with TRBD2. This CDR3 has 16 amino acids. Trimming removed 4 bases from V and 9 bases from J; junction bases left unmatched: 14. Germline CDR1 KGHDR, CDR2 SFDVKD.

The gene calls are TRBV5-1 and TRBJ2-2; D is possibly TRBD1 or TRBD2 (5 bases each). Germline V gene lookup returns CDR1 SGHRS and CDR2 YFSETQ. The CDR3 is 18 amino acids. V shed 1 base and J shed 3 bases, with 19 bases lying between them. The CDR3, as DNA: TGCGCCAGCAGCTTGTTTTGGGACGGCGAATTTGACACCGGGGAGCTGTTTTTT. The encoded protein is CASSLFWDGEFDTGELFF.

The chain links TRBV28 to TRBJ1-3, with 8 bases aligning to TRBD1. This CDR3 has 14 amino acids. V shed 5 bases, J shed 9 bases, and the junction held 9 bases outside the gene matches. Germline V gene lookup returns CDR1 MDHEN and CDR2 SYDVKM. CDR3 in DNA: TGTGCCAGCAGTCCGTTGCGGACAGGGAGCACCATATATTTT. Amino acids: CASSPLRTGSTIYF.

V usage is TRBV9 and J usage is TRBJ2-4; possibly TRBD2 for D (5 bases). Germline V lookup: CDR1 SGDLS, CDR2 YYNGEE. The CDR3 runs to 15 residues. Trimming shortened V by 4 bases and J by 7 bases, and 18 bases separated the two germline ends. CDR3 sequence (DNA): TGTGCCAGCAGCCCTGGGAGTACAACCAGGAACATTCAGTACTTC. Translated, it gives CASSPGSTTRNIQYF.